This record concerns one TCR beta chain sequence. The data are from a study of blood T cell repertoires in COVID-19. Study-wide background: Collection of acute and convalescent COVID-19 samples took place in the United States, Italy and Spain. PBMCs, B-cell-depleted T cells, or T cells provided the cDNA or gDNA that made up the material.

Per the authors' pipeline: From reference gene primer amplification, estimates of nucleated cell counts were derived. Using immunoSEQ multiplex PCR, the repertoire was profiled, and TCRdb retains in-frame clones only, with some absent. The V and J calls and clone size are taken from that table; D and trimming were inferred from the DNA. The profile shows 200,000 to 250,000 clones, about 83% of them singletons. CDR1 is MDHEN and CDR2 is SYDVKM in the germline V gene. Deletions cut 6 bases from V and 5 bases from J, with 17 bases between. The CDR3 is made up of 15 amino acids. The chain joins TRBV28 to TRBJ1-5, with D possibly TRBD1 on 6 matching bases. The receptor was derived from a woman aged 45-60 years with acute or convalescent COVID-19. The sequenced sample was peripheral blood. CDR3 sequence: CASRPGAGVYQPQHF. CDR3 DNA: TGTGCCAGCAGGCCAGGGGCGGGGGTGTATCAGCCCCAGCATTTT.